Listed below are T cell receptor beta chains from one sample, sequenced in a study of blood T cell repertoires in COVID-19. Repertoires were generated with immunoSEQ multiplex PCR, while TCRdb's copy carries only in-frame clones and drops some. The data show more than 85,000 clones, with roughly 87% seen just once and roughly 5.6% held by the top ten. The material sequenced was peripheral blood. These TCRs come from a woman aged 45-59 years with COVID-19, enrolled during active disease. The CDR3 runs from the conserved cysteine through the conserved F or W. A D gene is named only where the DNA matches it firmly. Size is omitted from some rows. Given values are once, few, many or a class for expanded clones.

-	-	TRBJ1-2	TRBV6-2/TRBV6-3	CASSYFTGNYGYTF	TGTGCCAGCAGTTACTTCACGGGTAACTATGGCTACACCTTC
-	few	TRBJ2-2	TRBV11-3	CASSLWTGRALNAGELFF	TGTGCCAGCAGCTTATGGACAGGGAGGGCTCTGAACGCCGGGGAGCTGTTTTTT
-	-	TRBJ2-7	TRBV30	CAWGSGPLSYEQYF	TGTGCCTGGGGTAGCGGTCCCCTCTCCTACGAGCAGTACTTC
TRBD1	-	TRBJ1-5	TRBV30	CAWSSGQATMSQHF	TGTGCCTGGAGCTCGGGACAGGCGACGATGTCCCAGCATTTT
-	-	TRBJ1-2	TRBV6-5	CASSAPTFYGYTF	TGTGCCTCGAGCGCACCCACCTTTTATGGCTACACCTTC
-	-	TRBJ2-1	TRBV19	CASSIGLGSVEQFF	TGTGCCAGTAGTATAGGACTAGGCTCGGTTGAGCAGTTCTTC
-	-	TRBJ2-5	TRBV6-2/TRBV6-3	CASSPKGDTNQETQYF	TGTGCCAGCAGTCCCAAGGGGGATACAAACCAAGAGACCCAGTACTTC
TRBD1	once	TRBJ2-3	TRBV19	CASSSPGQGTDTQYF	TGTGCCAGTAGTTCTCCGGGACAGGGGACAGATACGCAGTATTTT
TRBD1	few	TRBJ1-5	TRBV29-1	CSVTGTGSLNQPQHF	TGCAGCGTAACCGGGACAGGGTCTTTAAATCAGCCCCAGCATTTT
TRBD1	-	TRBJ1-4	TRBV5-5	CASSLDPAGGYEKLFF	TGTGCCAGCAGCTTGGACCCGGCAGGGGGCTATGAAAAACTGTTTTTT
TRBD1	once	TRBJ1-5	TRBV6-5	CASHRGLEQPQHF	TGTGCCAGTCACAGGGGACTGGAGCAGCCCCAGCATTTT
TRBD1	-	TRBJ2-3	TRBV18	CASSGQGEDTQYF	TGTGCCAGCTCGGGACAGGGGGAAGATACGCAGTATTTT
TRBD2	-	TRBJ2-2	TRBV28	CASSSSARDYLNTGELFF	TGTGCCAGCAGTTCATCAGCCAGGGACTACCTGAACACCGGGGAGCTGTTTTTT
-	-	TRBJ1-2	TRBV30	CAWGAWDSPALGYTF	TGTGCCTGGGGAGCCTGGGACTCTCCTGCCTTGGGCTACACCTTC
TRBD2	-	TRBJ2-1	TRBV6-5	CASRQSGGPNEQFF	TGTGCCAGCAGGCAGTCGGGGGGGCCCAATGAGCAGTTCTTC
-	-	TRBJ2-7	TRBV30	CAWSSGTYTYEQYF	TGTGCCTGGAGTTCCGGGACATACACCTACGAGCAGTACTTC
-	many	TRBJ2-3	TRBV21-1	CASSQGASILTDTQYF	TGTGCCAGCAGCCAGGGGGCTAGCATTCTTACAGATACGCAGTATTTT
TRBD1	-	TRBJ1-3	TRBV3-1/TRBV3-2	CASSGRQGAYTIYF	TGTGCCAGCAGCGGACGACAGGGGGCATACACCATATATTTT
TRBD1	-	TRBJ1-2	TRBV11-3	CASSSIFRDRGQGYTF	TGTGCCAGCAGCTCGATCTTCCGGGACAGGGGCCAGGGCTACACCTTC
TRBD1	-	TRBJ2-1	TRBV29-1	CSELGTGTYNEQFF	TGCAGCGAGTTGGGGACAGGGACGTACAATGAGCAGTTCTTC
-	once	TRBJ2-2	TRBV9	CASSDSGNTGELFF	TGTGCCAGCAGCGATAGCGGAAACACCGGGGAGCTGTTTTTT
TRBD2	-	TRBJ2-7	TRBV10-2	CASSESNGLAGDEQYF	TGCGCCAGCAGTGAGTCGAATGGCCTAGCGGGGGACGAGCAGTACTTC
-	-	TRBJ2-2	TRBV21-1	CASSKDGGQGKGELFF	TGTGCCAGCAGCAAAGACGGGGGACAGGGTAAGGGGGAGCTGTTTTTT
-	once	TRBJ1-5	TRBV3-1/TRBV3-2	CASSHGQGGQPQHF	TGTGCCAGCAGCCATGGGCAGGGAGGTCAGCCCCAGCATTTT
TRBD2	-	TRBJ2-5	TRBV29-1	CSTPGTSGVETQYF	TGCAGCACGCCGGGGACTAGCGGGGTAGAGACCCAGTACTTC
-	-	TRBJ2-1	TRBV19	CASSTAAGTYNEQFF	TGTGCCAGTAGTACAGCCGCCGGGACTTACAATGAGCAGTTCTTC
TRBD1	once	TRBJ2-7	TRBV7-2	CASSLARGQTYEQYF	TGTGCCAGCAGCTTAGCCAGGGGGCAGACCTACGAGCAGTACTTC
-	few	TRBJ1-2	TRBV12-3/TRBV12-4	CASRHTDRYGYTF	TGTGCCAGCAGGCACACCGATCGCTATGGCTACACCTTC
TRBD1	many	TRBJ1-6	TRBV12-3/TRBV12-4	CASSMTGESPLHF	TGTGCCAGCAGCATGACAGGGGAATCACCCCTCCACTTT
-	few	TRBJ1-6	TRBV27	CASSLQGSDSPLHF	TGTGCCAGCAGTCTACAGGGCTCGGATTCACCCCTCCACTTT
TRBD1	-	TRBJ1-1	TRBV18	CASSSGGRTEAFF	TGTGCCAGCTCCTCAGGGGGTAGGACTGAAGCTTTCTTT
-	-	TRBJ1-4	TRBV3-1/TRBV3-2	CASSRMGGEKLFF	TGTGCCAGCAGCCGAATGGGAGGTGAAAAACTGTTTTTT
-	-	TRBJ1-2	TRBV28	CASRDSLANYGYTF	TGTGCCAGCAGGGACAGTCTAGCTAACTATGGCTACACCTTC
-	-	TRBJ2-3	TRBV5-4	CASSLVQATDTQYF	TGTGCCAGCAGCTTGGTTCAGGCCACAGATACGCAGTATTTT
-	few	TRBJ1-1	TRBV20-1	CSATGNTEAFF	TGCAGTGCGACAGGGAACACTGAAGCTTTCTTT
-	few	TRBJ2-1	TRBV9	CASSPGQSSSYNEQFF	TGTGCCAGCAGCCCTGGACAGTCTAGCTCCTACAATGAGCAGTTCTTC
TRBD1	-	TRBJ1-1	TRBV3-1/TRBV3-2	CASNSQGAEAFF	TGTGCCAGCAATTCCCAGGGGGCTGAAGCTTTCTTT
TRBD1	-	TRBJ1-2	TRBV3-1/TRBV3-2	CASSQVDSGQGYGYTF	TGTGCCAGCAGCCAAGTTGATTCGGGACAGGGCTATGGCTACACCTTC
-	-	TRBJ1-1	TRBV2	CASAEGLGIKNTEAFF	TGTGCCAGCGCGGAGGGGCTGGGGATAAAGAACACTGAAGCTTTCTTT
-	-	TRBJ2-1	TRBV5-1	CASAMGTSYNEQFF	TGCGCCAGCGCCATGGGGACTTCCTACAATGAGCAGTTCTTC
TRBD1	-	TRBJ1-5	TRBV19	CASSTRDSGQPQHF	TGTGCCAGTAGTACCCGGGACAGCGGTCAGCCCCAGCATTTT
TRBD2	-	TRBJ2-5	TRBV19	CASSERGALETQYF	TGTGCCAGTAGCGAGCGGGGGGCTCTGGAGACCCAGTACTTC
-	-	TRBJ2-1	TRBV11-2	CASSRNTGSGYNEQFF	TGTGCCAGCAGCCGCAACACAGGGAGTGGCTACAATGAGCAGTTCTTC
-	-	TRBJ1-4	TRBV6-1	CASSERESRANEKLFF	TGTGCCAGCAGTGAACGGGAATCTCGAGCTAATGAAAAACTGTTTTTT